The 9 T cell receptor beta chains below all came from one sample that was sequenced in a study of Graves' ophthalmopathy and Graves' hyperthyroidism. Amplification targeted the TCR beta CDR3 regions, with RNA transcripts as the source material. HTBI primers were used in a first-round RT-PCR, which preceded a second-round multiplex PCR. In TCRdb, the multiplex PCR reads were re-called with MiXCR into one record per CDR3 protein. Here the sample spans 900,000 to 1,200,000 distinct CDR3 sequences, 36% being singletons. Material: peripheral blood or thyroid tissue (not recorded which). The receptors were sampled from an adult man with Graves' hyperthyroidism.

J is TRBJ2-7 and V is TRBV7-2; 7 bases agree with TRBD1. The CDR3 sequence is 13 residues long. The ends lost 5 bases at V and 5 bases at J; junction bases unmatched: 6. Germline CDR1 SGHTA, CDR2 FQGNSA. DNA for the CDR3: TGTGCCAGCAGCCAGAGGGACAGCCACGAGCAGTACTTC. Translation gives CASSQRDSHEQYF.

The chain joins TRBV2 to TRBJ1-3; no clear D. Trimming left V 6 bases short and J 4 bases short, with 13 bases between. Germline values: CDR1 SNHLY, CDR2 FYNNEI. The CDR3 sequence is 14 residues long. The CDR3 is CASSTTHAGNTIYF. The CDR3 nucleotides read TGTGCCAGCAGCACCACCCACGCGGGAAACACCATATATTTT. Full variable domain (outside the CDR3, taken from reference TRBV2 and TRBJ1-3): EPEVTQTPSHQVTQMGQEVILRCVPISNHLYFYWYRQILGQKVEFLVSFYNNEISEKSEIFDDQFSVERPDGSNFTLKIRSTKLEDSAMYFCASSTTHAGNTIYFGEGSWLTVV.

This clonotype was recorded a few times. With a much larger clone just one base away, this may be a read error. As DNA, the CDR3 is TGTGCCATCAGTAGGTTCGGGACAGACAATAACTATGGCTACACCTTC. It is translated as CAISRFGTDNNYGYTF. The chain combines TRBV10-3 with TRBJ1-2; TRBD1 aligns across 7 bases. V was pared by 5 bases and J by 1 base, with 10 bases of the junction left unmatched. The CDR3 has 16 amino acids. Germline V lookup: CDR1 ENHRY, CDR2 SYGVKD.

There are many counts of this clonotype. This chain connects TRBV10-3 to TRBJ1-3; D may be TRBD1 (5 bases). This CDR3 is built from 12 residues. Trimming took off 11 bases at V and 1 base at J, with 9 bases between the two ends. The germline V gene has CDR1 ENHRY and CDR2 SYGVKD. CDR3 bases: TGTGCCGTCCAGGGATCTGGAAACACCATATATTTT. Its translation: CAVQGSGNTIYF.

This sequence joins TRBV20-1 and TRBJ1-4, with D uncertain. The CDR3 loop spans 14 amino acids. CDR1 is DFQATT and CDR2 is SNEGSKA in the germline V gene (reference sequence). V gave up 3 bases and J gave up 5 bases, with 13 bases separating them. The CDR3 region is CSASSWQQNEKLFF. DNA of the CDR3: TGCAGTGCTAGTTCTTGGCAACAAAATGAAAAACTGTTTTTT.

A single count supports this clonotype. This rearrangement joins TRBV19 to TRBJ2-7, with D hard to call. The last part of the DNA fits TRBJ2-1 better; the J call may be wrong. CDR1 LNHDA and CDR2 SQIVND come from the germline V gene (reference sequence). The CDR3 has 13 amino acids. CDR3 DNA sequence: TGTGCCAGTAGTACCCACGGACGGTATGAGCAGTTCTTC. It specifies CASSTHGRYEQFF.

The chain's CDR3 is CASSTTTGNPYEQYF. The CDR3 nucleotides are TGTGCCAGCAGCACTACCACAGGGAACCCCTACGAGCAGTACTTC. The genes are TRBV12-3 or TRBV12-4 and TRBJ2-7; tentatively, D is TRBD1 (6 bases). The CDR3 totals 15 residues. V was cut by 6 bases and J by 2 bases, with 17 bases left in between.

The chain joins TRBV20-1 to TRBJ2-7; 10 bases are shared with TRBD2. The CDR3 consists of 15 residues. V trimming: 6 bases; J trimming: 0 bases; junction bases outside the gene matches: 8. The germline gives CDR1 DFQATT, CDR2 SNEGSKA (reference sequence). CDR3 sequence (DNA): TGCAGTGCGCCCGGACCTAGCGGGAGCTCCTACGAGCAGTACTTC. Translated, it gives CSAPGPSGSSYEQYF.

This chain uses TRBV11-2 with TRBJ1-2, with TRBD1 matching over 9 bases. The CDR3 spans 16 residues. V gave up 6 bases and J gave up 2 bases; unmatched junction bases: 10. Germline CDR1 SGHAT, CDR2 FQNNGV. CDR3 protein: CASSYSGTGNNYGYTF. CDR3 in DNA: TGTGCCAGCAGTTACTCCGGGACAGGGAACAACTATGGCTACACCTTC.